The entry below gives a single T cell receptor beta chain sequence along with its context. Antigen: not known. This specimen comes from a study of T cell responses to AZD1222 COVID-19 vaccine. V was trimmed by 5 bases and J by 4 bases, leaving 17 bases between them. The CDR3 extends over 15 amino acids. Germline V gene sequence: CDR1 MDHEN, CDR2 SYDVKM. TCRdb's table, derived via immunoSEQ multiplex PCR, lists solely in-frame clones and lacks some. The table lists about 130,000 clones, approximately 92% of them singletons. Study-level findings and limits: As reported, nearly half of all spike-specific TCRs target variant regions that are unmutated. CD4 TCRs covered the whole spike, strongest at regions 160-218 and 743-854.

The sample here was peripheral blood, taken 28 days after the second AZD1222 dose. This receptor was obtained from an adult who received the AZD1222 COVID-19 vaccine. V gene TRBV28 combines with J gene TRBJ1-2; D gene unclear. Here the CDR3 DNA reads TGTGCCAGCAGTCTTCGCATCCTAAGGGCCTATGGCTACACCTTC. Translation gives CASSLRILRAYGYTF.